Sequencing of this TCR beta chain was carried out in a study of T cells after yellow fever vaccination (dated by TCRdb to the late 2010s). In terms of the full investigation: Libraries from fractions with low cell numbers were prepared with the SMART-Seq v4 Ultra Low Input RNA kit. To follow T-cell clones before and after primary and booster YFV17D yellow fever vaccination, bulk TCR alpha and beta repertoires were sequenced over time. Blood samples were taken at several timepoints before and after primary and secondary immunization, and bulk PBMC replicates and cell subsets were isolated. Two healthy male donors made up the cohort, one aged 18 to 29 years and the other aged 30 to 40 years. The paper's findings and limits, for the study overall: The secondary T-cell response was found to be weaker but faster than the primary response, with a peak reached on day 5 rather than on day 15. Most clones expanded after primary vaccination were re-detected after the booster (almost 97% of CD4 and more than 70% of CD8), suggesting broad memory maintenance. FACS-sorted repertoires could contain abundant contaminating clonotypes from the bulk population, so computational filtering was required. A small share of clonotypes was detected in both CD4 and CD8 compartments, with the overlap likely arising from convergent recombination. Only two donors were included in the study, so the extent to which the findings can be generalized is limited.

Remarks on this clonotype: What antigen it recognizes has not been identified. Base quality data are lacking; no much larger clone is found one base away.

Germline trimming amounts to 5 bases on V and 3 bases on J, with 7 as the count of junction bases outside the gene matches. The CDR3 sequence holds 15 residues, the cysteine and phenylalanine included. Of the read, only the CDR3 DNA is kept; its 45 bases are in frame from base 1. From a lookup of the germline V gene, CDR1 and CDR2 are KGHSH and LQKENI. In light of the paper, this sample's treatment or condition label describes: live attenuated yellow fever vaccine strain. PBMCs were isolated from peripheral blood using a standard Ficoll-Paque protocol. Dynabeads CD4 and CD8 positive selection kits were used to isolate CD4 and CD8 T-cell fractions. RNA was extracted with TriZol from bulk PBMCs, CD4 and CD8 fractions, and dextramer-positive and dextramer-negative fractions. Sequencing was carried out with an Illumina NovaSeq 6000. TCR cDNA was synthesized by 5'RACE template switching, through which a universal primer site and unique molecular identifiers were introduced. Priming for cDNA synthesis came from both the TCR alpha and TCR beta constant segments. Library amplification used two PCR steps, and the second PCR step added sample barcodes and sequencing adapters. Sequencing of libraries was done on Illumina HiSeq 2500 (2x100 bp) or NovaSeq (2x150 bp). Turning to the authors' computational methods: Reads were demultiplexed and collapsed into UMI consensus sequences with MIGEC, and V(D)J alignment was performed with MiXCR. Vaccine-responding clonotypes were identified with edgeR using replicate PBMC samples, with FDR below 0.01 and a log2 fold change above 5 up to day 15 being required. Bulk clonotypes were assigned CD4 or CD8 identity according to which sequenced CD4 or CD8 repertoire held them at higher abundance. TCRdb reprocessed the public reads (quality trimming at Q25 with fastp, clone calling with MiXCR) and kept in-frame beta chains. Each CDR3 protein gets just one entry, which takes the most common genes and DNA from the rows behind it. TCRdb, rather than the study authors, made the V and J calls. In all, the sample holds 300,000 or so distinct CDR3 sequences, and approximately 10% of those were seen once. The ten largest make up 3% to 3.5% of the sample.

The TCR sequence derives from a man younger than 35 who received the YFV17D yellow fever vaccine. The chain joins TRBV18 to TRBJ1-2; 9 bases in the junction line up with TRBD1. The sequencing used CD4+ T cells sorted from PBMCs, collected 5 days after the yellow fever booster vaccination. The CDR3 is CASSTNRGPDYGYTF. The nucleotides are TGTGCCAGCTCAACTAACAGGGGGCCAGACTATGGCTACACCTTC.